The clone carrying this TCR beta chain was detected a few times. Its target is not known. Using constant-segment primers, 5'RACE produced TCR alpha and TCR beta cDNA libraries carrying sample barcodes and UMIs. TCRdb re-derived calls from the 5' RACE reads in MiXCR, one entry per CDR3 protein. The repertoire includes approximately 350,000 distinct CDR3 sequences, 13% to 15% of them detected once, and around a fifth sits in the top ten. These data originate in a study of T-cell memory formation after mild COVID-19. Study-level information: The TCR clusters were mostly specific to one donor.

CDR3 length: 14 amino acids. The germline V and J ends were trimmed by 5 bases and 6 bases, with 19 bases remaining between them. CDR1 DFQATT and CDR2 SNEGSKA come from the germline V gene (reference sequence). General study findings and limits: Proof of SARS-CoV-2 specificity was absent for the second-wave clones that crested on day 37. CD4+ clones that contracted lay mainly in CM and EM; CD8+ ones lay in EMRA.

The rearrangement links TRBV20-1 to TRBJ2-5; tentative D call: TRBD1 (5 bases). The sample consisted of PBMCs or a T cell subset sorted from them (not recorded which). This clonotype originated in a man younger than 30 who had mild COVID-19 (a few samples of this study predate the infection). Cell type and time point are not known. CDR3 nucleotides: TGCAGTGCTCGATCACAGGTGGTTAGCCAGACCCAGTACTTC. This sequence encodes CSARSQVVSQTQYF.